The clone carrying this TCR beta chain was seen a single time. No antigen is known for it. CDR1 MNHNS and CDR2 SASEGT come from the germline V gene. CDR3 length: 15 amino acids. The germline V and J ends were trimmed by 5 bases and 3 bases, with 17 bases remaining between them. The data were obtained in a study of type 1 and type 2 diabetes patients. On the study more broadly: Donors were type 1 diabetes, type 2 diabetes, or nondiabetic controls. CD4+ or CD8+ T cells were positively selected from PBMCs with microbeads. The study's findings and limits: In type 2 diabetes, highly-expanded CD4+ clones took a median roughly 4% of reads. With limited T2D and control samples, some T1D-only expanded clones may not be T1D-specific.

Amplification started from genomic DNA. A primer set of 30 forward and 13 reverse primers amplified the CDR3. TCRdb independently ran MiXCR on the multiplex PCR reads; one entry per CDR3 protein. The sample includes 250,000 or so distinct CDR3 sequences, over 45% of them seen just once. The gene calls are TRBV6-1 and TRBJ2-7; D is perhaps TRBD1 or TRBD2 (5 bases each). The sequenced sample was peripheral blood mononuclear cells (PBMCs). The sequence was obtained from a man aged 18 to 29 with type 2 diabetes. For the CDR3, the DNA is TGTGCCAGCAGTTACTCGACGGGACGGAACTACGAGCAGTACTTC. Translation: CASSYSTGRNYEQYF.